The present entry profiles one T cell receptor beta chain with its context. Its antigen is unknown. This sample was included in a study of naive and memory T cell subsets. The study, taken as a whole, reports: Between naive and memory subsets, TCR abundance power law exponents differed. Each distinct alpha or beta sequence counts as one clonotype. Especially in CD8 cells, naive repertoires contained a few larger clonotypes, possibly CD45RA-re-expressing memory cells. Gini index rose across naive, CM, EM and EMRA in CD4 and CD8.

J was trimmed by 10 bases and V by 0 bases; bases with no gene match: 9. The germline CDR1 and CDR2 sequences are ENHRY and SYGVKD. This CDR3 contains 16 residues. An equimolar mix of two oligonucleotides served as the beta constant-region primer for TRBC1 and TRBC2. Four rounds of PCR amplified the ligated cDNA using nested alpha and beta constant-region primers plus SP2. A 12-nucleotide UMI and the SP2 primer were added to the cDNA 3' end by oligonucleotide ligation. MiXCR was run by TCRdb on the UMI-ligation and nested PCR reads, yielding one entry per CDR3 protein. The sample contains about 150,000 distinct CDR3 sequences, 22% of which appear only once.

The chain links TRBV10-3 to TRBJ1-6; 7 positions agree with TRBD1. The sequencing sample was made of naive CD4+ T cells from blood. The clonotype was recovered from a human donor in good health. CDR3 protein: CAISESIDRVGSPLHF. In DNA form, the CDR3 reads TGTGCCATCAGTGAGTCGATAGACAGGGTAGGATCACCCCTCCACTTT.